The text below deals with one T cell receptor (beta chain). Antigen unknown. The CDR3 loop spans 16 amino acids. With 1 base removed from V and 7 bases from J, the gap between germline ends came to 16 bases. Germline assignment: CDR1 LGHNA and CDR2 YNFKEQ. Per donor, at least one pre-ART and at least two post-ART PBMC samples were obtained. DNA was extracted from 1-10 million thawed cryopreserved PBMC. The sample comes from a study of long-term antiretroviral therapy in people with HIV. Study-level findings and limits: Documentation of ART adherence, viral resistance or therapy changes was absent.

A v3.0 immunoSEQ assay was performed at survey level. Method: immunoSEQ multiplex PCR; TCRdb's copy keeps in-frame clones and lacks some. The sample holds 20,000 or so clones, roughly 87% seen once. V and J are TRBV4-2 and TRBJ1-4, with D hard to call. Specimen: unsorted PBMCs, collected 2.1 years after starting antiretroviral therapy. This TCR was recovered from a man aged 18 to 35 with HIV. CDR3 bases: TGTGCCAGCAGCCAAGTGGGTCGGTCGTGGAGTGAAAAACTGTTTTTT. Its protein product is CASSQVGRSWSEKLFF.